One sample yielded the 8 T cell receptor beta chains listed below, sequenced in a study of cytomegalovirus exposure and HLA in healthy donors. Researchers ran the PCR with 60 Vbeta and 13 Jbeta primers. The repertoire was sequenced with immunoSEQ multiplex PCR; TCRdb's copy has only in-frame clones and lacks some. The data hold hundreds of thousands of clones, with around four fifths observed a single time. Sequenced input: PBMCs. The receptor set was obtained from a boy aged 10-17 years in good health and CMV-seronegative.

The chain uses TRBV10-3 and TRBJ2-3; D gene ambiguous. The CDR3 extends over 15 amino acids. Germline V lookup: CDR1 ENHRY, CDR2 SYGVKD. V shed 0 bases and J shed 2 bases, with 9 bases lying between them. CDR3 loop: CAISESARSTDTQYF. The DNA for the CDR3 is TGTGCCATCAGTGAGTCAGCCCGCTCCACAGATACGCAGTATTTT.

CDR3 in amino acids: CASSRTGDIYGYTF. The CDR3 region has the DNA TGTGCCAGCTCAAGGACAGGGGATATCTATGGCTACACCTTC. This rearrangement joins TRBV6-5 to TRBJ1-2; 9 positions match TRBD1. CDR1 and CDR2 (germline): MNHEY, SVGAGI. The CDR3 spans 14 residues. V was pared by 8 bases and J by 4 bases, with 8 bases of the junction left unmatched.

The chain links TRBV29-1 to TRBJ2-5; possibly TRBD1 for D (6 bases). The germline V gene has CDR1 SQVTM and CDR2 ANQGSEA. V was shortened by 7 bases and J by 9 bases, with 18 bases between the two germline ends. CDR3 length: 12 residues. This CDR3 is CSGGTEPGAQYF. CDR3 nucleotide sequence: TGCAGCGGAGGGACGGAGCCAGGGGCCCAGTACTTC.

This chain uses TRBV6-1 with TRBJ1-2; 10 nucleotides match TRBD1. Germline CDR1 is MNHNS and CDR2 is SASEGT. The CDR3 is 13 residues long. The trim removed 5 bases at V and 8 bases at J, leaving 5 bases unmatched. In DNA, the CDR3 is TGTGCCAGCAGTTGGACAGGGGGAAACGGCTACACCTTC. Its protein is CASSWTGGNGYTF.

V gene TRBV6-4 combines with J gene TRBJ1-1; TRBD1 might be the D (5 bases). Germline V CDR1 and CDR2: MRHNA, SNTAGT. V was pared by 6 bases and J by 0 bases, with 26 bases between. The CDR3 has 19 residues. The CDR3 DNA follows: TGTGCCAGCAGGAGCCCACCAGGGAATCTCGAGGCTATGAACACTGAAGCTTTCTTT. Translating gives CASRSPPGNLEAMNTEAFF.

V gene TRBV7-9 combines with J gene TRBJ1-1; D is undetermined. V lost 4 bases, J lost 4 bases, and 16 bases lay in between. The CDR3 is 15 residues long. Per the germline V gene, CDR1 is SEHNR and CDR2 is FQNEAQ (reference sequence). The CDR3 here is CASSSTNIRSTEAFF. For the CDR3, the DNA is TGTGCCAGCAGCTCCACCAATATAAGGAGCACTGAAGCTTTCTTT. Drawing the rest from reference TRBV7-9 and TRBJ1-1, the complete variable domain is DTGVSQNPRHKITKRGQNVTFRCDPISEHNRLYWYRQTLGQGPEFLTYFQNEAQLEKSRLLSDRFSAERPKGSFSTLEIQRTEQGDSAMYLCASSSTNIRSTEAFFGQGTRLTVV.

This rearrangement joins TRBV7-9 to TRBJ2-7, with TRBD2 matching over 10 bases. With 10 bases clipped from V and 5 bases from J, the junction kept 14 bases outside the gene matches. Germline V lookup: CDR1 SEHNR, CDR2 FQNEAQ (reference sequence). The CDR3 has 15 amino acids. CDR3 region: CATIPGLAKGDEQYF. CDR3 DNA: TGTGCCACCATTCCGGGACTAGCGAAAGGGGACGAGCAGTACTTC.

V and J are TRBV5-1 and TRBJ1-2; maybe TRBD1 (5 bases). The V end lost 4 bases, the J end lost 3 bases, and 13 bases lay between the germline ends. Germline CDR1 reads SGHRS; CDR2 reads YFSETQ. This CDR3 has 14 residues. The CDR3 region has the DNA TGCGCCAGCAGCCAATCTCCGGGGGACTATGGCTACACCTTC. It yields the protein CASSQSPGDYGYTF. The whole variable domain, filled in from reference TRBV5-1 and TRBJ1-2, reads KAGVTQTPRYLIKTRGQQVTLSCSPISGHRSVSWYQQTPGQGLQFLFEYFSETQRNKGNFPGRFSGRQFSNSRSEMNVSTLELGDSALYLCASSQSPGDYGYTFGSGTRLTVV.